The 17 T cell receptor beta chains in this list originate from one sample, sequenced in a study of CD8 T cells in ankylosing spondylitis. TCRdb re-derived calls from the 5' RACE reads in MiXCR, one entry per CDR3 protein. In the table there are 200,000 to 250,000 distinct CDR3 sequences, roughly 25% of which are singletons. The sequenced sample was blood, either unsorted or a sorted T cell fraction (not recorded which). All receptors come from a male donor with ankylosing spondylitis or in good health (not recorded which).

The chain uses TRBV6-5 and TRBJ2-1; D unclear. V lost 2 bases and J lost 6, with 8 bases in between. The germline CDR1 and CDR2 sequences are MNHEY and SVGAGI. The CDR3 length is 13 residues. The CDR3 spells CASSYLRSNEQFF. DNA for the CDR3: TGTGCCAGCAGTTACCTGCGGTCCAATGAGCAGTTCTTC.

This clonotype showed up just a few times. The CDR3 loop reads CASSDTVKQYF. CDR3 bases: TGTGCCAGCAGTGACACTGTAAAGCAGTACTTC. This chain links TRBV6-5 with TRBJ2-7, with D unclear. The CDR3 totals 11 residues. V lost 5 bases and J lost 8, with 10 bases in between. The germline CDR1 and CDR2 sequences are MNHEY and SVGAGI.

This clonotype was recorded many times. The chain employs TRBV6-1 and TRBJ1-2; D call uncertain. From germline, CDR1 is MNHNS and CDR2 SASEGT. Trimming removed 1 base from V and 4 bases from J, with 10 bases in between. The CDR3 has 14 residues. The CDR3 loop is CASSEDARSYGYTF. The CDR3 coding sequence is TGTGCCAGCAGTGAAGATGCGCGGTCCTATGGCTACACCTTC.

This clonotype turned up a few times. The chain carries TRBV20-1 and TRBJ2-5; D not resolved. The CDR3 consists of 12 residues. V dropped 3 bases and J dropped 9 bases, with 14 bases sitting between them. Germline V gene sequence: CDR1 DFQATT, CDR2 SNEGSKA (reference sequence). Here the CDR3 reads CSASPAIEAQYF. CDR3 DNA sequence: TGCAGTGCTAGCCCTGCCATTGAGGCCCAGTACTTC.

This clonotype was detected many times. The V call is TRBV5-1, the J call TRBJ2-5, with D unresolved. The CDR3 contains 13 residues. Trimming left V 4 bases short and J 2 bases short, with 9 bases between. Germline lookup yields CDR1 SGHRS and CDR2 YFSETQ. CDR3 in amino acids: CASSIDTQETQYF. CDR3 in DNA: TGCGCCAGCAGCATTGACACACAAGAGACCCAGTACTTC.

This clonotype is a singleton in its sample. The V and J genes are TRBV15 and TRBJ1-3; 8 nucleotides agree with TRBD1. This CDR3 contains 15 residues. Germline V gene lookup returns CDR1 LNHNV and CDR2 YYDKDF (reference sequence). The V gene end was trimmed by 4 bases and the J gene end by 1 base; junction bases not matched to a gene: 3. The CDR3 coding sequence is TGTGCCACCAGCACCGGACAGGGATCTGGAAACACCATATATTTT. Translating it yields CATSTGQGSGNTIYF. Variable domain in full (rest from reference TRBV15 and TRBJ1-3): DAMVIQNPRYQVTQFGKPVTLSCSQTLNHNVMYWYQQKSSQAPKLLFHYYDKDFNNEADTPDNFQSRRPNTSFCFLDIRSPGLGDTAMYLCATSTGQGSGNTIYFGEGSWLTVV.

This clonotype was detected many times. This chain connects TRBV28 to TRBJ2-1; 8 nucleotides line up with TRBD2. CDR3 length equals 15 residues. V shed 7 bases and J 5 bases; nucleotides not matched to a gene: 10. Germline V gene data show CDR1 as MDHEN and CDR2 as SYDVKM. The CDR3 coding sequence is TGTGCCAGCACACACGGGGGGGAGGGGAACAATGAGCAGTTCTTC. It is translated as CASTHGGEGNNEQFF.

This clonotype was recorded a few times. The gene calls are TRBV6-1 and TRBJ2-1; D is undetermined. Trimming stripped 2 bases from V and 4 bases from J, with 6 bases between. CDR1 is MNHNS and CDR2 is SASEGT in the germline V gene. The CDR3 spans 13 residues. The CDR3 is CASSEFSYNEQFF. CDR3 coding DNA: TGTGCCAGCAGTGAATTCAGTTACAATGAGCAGTTCTTC.

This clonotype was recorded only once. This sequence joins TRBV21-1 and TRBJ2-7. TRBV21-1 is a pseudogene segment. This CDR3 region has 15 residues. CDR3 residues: CASSKGPEFSYEQYF. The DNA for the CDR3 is TGTGCCAGCAGCAAAGGGCCAGAATTCTCCTACGAGCAGTACTTC.

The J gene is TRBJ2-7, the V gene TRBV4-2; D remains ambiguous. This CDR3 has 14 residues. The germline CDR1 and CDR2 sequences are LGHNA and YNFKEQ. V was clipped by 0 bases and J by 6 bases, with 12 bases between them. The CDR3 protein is CASSQDLTGFEQYF. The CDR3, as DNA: TGTGCCAGCAGCCAAGATCTTACCGGGTTCGAGCAGTACTTC.

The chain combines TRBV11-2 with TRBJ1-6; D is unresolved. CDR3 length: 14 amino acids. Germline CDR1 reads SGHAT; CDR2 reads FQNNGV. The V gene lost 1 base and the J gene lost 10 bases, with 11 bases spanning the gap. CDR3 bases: TGTGCCAGCAGCTTAGGTGGGCTAAGATCACCCCTCCACTTT. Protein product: CASSLGGLRSPLHF. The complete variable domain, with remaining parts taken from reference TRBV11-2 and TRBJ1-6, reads EAGVAQSPRYKIIEKRQSVAFWCNPISGHATLYWYQQILGQGPKLLIQFQNNGVVDDSQLPKDRFSAERLKGVDSTLKIQPAKLEDSAVYLCASSLGGLRSPLHFGNGTRLTVT.

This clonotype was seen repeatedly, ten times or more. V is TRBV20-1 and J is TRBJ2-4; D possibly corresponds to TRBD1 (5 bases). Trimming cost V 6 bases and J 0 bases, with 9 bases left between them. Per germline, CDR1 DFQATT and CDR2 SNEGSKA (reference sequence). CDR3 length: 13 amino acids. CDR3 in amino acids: CSADREAKNIQYF. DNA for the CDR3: TGCAGTGCCGACAGAGAAGCCAAAAACATTCAGTACTTC.

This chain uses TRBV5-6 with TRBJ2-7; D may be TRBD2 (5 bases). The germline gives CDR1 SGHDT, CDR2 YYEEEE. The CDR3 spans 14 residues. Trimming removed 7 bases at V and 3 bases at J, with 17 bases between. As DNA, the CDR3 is TGTGCCAGCCCCCGGAGAGGGTCCCTCTACGAGCAGTACTTC. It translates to CASPRRGSLYEQYF.

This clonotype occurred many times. CDR3 residues: CASAQAGAPYNEQFF. CDR3 nucleotides: TGTGCCAGCGCTCAAGCGGGAGCTCCCTACAATGAGCAGTTCTTC. The chain couples TRBV28 to TRBJ2-1; 8 positions match TRBD2. V shed 8 bases and J 2 bases; nucleotides not matched to a gene: 8. This CDR3 contains 15 residues. From germline, CDR1 is MDHEN and CDR2 SYDVKM.

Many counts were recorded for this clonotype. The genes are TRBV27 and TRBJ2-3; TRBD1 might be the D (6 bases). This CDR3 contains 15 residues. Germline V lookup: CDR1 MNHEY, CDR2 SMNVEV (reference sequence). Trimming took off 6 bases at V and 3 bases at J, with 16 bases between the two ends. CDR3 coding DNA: TGTGCCAGCAGCGGACGAGGGACAAATACAGATACGCAGTATTTT. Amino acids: CASSGRGTNTDTQYF.

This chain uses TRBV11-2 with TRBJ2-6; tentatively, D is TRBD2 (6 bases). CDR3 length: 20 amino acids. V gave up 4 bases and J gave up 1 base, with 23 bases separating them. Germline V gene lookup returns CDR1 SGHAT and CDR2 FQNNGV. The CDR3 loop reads CASSSRPPSVSLSGANVLTF. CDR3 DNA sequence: TGTGCCAGCAGCTCCCGCCCCCCTAGCGTATCTTTATCTGGGGCCAACGTCCTGACTTTC.

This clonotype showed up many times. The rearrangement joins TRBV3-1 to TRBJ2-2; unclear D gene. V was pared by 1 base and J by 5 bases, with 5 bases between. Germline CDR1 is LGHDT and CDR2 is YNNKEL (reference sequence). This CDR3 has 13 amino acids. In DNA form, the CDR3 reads TGTGCCAGCAGCCAAGGGAGAACCGGGGAGCTGTTTTTT. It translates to CASSQGRTGELFF. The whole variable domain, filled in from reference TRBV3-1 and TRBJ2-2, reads DTAVSQTPKYLVTQMGNDKSIKCEQNLGHDTMYWYKQDSKKFLKIMFSYNNKELIINETVPNRFSPKSPDKAHLNLHINSLELGDSAVYFCASSQGRTGELFFGEGSRLTVL.